This entry describes one T cell receptor (beta chain). Its specificity is unknown. Peripheral blood from each donor was collected in a volume of approximately 9.2 milliliters. Then a second PCR, running about 7 to 11 cycles, was carried out with a sample-barcoded 5' primer and a J-beta primer mix. Researchers report that a template-switch adaptor with 12 random nucleotides tagged each cDNA molecule. Each CDR3 protein is one row after TCRdb ran MiXCR on the 5' RACE reads. The sample records hundreds of thousands of distinct CDR3 sequences, approximately 29% being singletons. This sample is drawn from a study of blood T cells in healthy people across ages. About the study: Template switching caught about one barcoded beta molecule for each two T cells.

Study observations and caveats: Per-million-T-cell TCR beta diversity fell roughly linearly with age.

Sequenced sample: blood. This clonotype originated in a woman aged 80 or older in good health.

The chain's CDR3 is CASREGGADIQYF. In DNA form, the CDR3 reads TGTGCCAGCAGGGAAGGGGGTGCAGACATCCAGTACTTC. The V gene is TRBV7-2, the J gene TRBJ2-7; maybe TRBD1 (6 bases). V lost 6 bases and J lost 10, with 19 bases in between. CDR3 size: 13 residues. Germline-derived CDR1 and CDR2 are SGHTA and FQGNSA.